This T cell receptor beta chain is from a study of T-cell memory formation after mild COVID-19. About the study: In these data, TCR clusters were largely donor specific. Regarding the study as a whole: Those CD4+ clones that contracted were mainly in CM and EM (CD8+ ones in EMRA). Clones that got smaller from day 15 to 85 had even CD4/CD8, while clones growing later tipped toward CD4+.

Remarks on this clonotype: Its target is unknown.

TCRdb processed the 5' RACE reads anew with MiXCR; each CDR3 protein has one entry. The table includes 250,000 to 350,000 distinct CDR3 sequences, roughly 19% detected once. Germline CDR1 and CDR2: MNHEY and SVGEGT. Between the trimmed V and J ends, which lost 4 bases and 0 bases, there was a span of 10 bases. The CDR3 is 15 amino acids. This clonotype originated in a man younger than 35 who had mild COVID-19 (a few samples of this study predate the infection). Cell type and time point are not known. This chain joins TRBV6-2 or TRBV6-3 and TRBJ2-4; a weak D match, TRBD2 (5 bases). Material: PBMCs or a T cell subset sorted from them (not recorded which). DNA of the CDR3: TGTGCCAGCAGTTTAGTACGGGGAGCCAAAAACATTCAGTACTTC. Its translation: CASSLVRGAKNIQYF.